These 28 T cell receptor beta chains originate from one sample sequenced in a study of OX40 agonist ivuxolimab in advanced cancers. Library creation used the immunoSEQ multiplex PCR assay. Sourced from immuneACCESS, this table was stored by TCRdb with only in-frame sequences that have V and J called. A share of the clones is absent; for the studies checked, an unresolved V gene accounts for under half, and the remainder has no known explanation. For this sample there are 50,000 to 65,000 clones; approximately 84% appear just once. 2% to 3% of the sample belongs to the ten largest clones. Sequenced material: CD4+ or CD8+ T cells sorted from blood, taken in a trial of the OX40 agonist ivuxolimab. These receptor sequences come from an adult with an advanced solid tumor such as melanoma, head and neck, liver or kidney cancer.

The rearrangement links TRBV5-4 to TRBJ1-6, with TRBD1 matching over 8 bases. The CDR3 loop spans 15 amino acids. The junction had 4 bases not matched to a gene; V was cut back by 4 bases and J by 4 bases. In germline, CDR1 is SGHNT, CDR2 YYREEE (reference sequence). The CDR3 protein is CASSGGQVYNSPLHF. Here the CDR3 DNA reads TGTGCCAGCAGCGGGGGACAGGTTTATAATTCACCCCTCCACTTT.

The chain uses TRBV5-1 and TRBJ1-5; perhaps TRBD1 as D (5 bases). Germline CDR1 and CDR2: SGHRS and YFSETQ. The CDR3 has 15 amino acids. Trimming shortened V by 0 bases and J by 3 bases, and 10 bases separated the two germline ends. The CDR3 sequence is CASSLGDVVNQPQHF. CDR3 nucleotides: TGCGCCAGCAGCTTGGGGGACGTGGTCAATCAGCCCCAGCATTTT.

This rearrangement joins TRBV2 to TRBJ2-7; D not resolved. The CDR3 runs to 15 residues. V lost 1 base, J lost 3 bases, and 13 bases lay in between. Germline assignment: CDR1 SNHLY and CDR2 FYNNEI. The CDR3 here is CASSEGLGNGYEQYF. The CDR3 nucleotides read TGTGCCAGCAGTGAAGGGCTGGGGAATGGCTACGAGCAGTACTTC.

The rearrangement uses TRBV27 and TRBJ2-5, with 9 bases matching TRBD1. In germline, CDR1 is MNHEY, CDR2 SMNVEV (reference sequence). The CDR3 is 17 amino acids. The V segment lost 5 bases and the J segment 0 bases; nucleotides outside the gene matches: 10. CDR3 region: CASSPGTGLTNQETQYF. The CDR3 DNA sequence: TGTGCCAGCAGTCCCGGGACAGGGTTGACCAACCAAGAGACCCAGTACTTC.

CDR3 DNA sequence: TGCGCCAGCAGACCAGTCTGGGGGTACGAGCAGTACTTC. Translation gives CASRPVWGYEQYF. V usage is TRBV4-1 and J usage is TRBJ2-7, with D perhaps matching TRBD1 or TRBD2 (5 bases each). The germline gives CDR1 MGHRA, CDR2 YSYEKL. The ends were cut back, 6 bases at V and 4 bases at J, with 13 bases in the middle. This CDR3 comprises 13 residues.

V is TRBV5-1 and J is TRBJ1-1; no definite D call. This CDR3 contains 17 residues. Trimming removed 0 bases from V and 4 bases from J, with 19 bases in between. CDR1 is SGHRS and CDR2 is YFSETQ in the germline V gene. CDR3 bases: TGCGCCAGCAGCTTGGGCCCCCTCGGGTCACGAAGCACTGAAGCTTTCTTT. Amino acid sequence: CASSLGPLGSRSTEAFF.

The CDR3, as DNA: TGTGCCAGCAGCTTAGGAGGATTGTACCAAGAGACCCAGTACTTC. Protein sequence: CASSLGGLYQETQYF. V gene TRBV11-3 combines with J gene TRBJ2-5; D is ambiguous. The CDR3 consists of 15 residues. The V gene's germline CDR1 is SGHNT and CDR2 YENEEA. V lost 1 base and J lost 0, with 9 bases in between.

The chain employs TRBV7-3 and TRBJ2-2, with a tentative D call TRBD1 (5 bases). V lost 5 bases to trimming and J lost 0 bases, with 10 bases between them. Germline V gene sequence: CDR1 SGHTA, CDR2 FQGTGA. The CDR3 is 15 amino acids. CDR3 sequence (DNA): TGTGCCAGCAGCCCCAGGGCCGCGAACACCGGGGAGCTGTTTTTT. Its protein product is CASSPRAANTGELFF.

This clone has at least ten counts. This chain connects TRBV6-5 to TRBJ2-7, with 12 bases fitting TRBD2. After removal of 5 bases from V and 2 bases from J, the junction contained 4 bases not matched to a gene. Per germline, CDR1 MNHEY and CDR2 SVGAGI. The CDR3 runs to 15 residues. CDR3 DNA sequence: TGTGCCAGCAGTATTCTAGCGGGAGGGACCTACGAGCAGTACTTC. Translating it yields CASSILAGGTYEQYF.

V usage is TRBV5-6 and J usage is TRBJ2-7; D may be TRBD2 (7 bases). V was trimmed by 3 bases and J by 3 bases, leaving 16 bases between them. Germline V gene lookup returns CDR1 SGHDT and CDR2 YYEEEE. The CDR3 has 15 residues. CDR3 amino acids: CASSSKGGFHYEQYF. The CDR3 DNA is TGTGCCAGCAGCTCCAAGGGGGGGTTTCACTACGAGCAGTACTTC.

The chain uses TRBV18 and TRBJ2-7; D unclear. Trimming removed 1 base from V and 0 bases from J, with 13 bases in between. CDR1 and CDR2 (germline): KGHSH, LQKENI. The CDR3 covers 16 residues. The CDR3 loop reads CASSPQDGSLSYEQYF. In nucleotides, the CDR3 is TGTGCCAGCTCACCACAGGACGGTTCCCTCTCCTACGAGCAGTACTTC.

This chain uses TRBV6-1 with TRBJ1-2; D gene unclear. This CDR3 is 13 amino acids long. Germline V gene sequence: CDR1 MNHNS, CDR2 SASEGT. The V and J ends lost 4 bases and 4 bases respectively, with 10 bases between them. The CDR3 nucleotides read TGTGCCAGCAGTGCGACAAGTCCCTATGGCTACACCTTC. It codes for CASSATSPYGYTF.

The gene calls are TRBV2 and TRBJ1-2; 7 bases are shared with TRBD1. Germline assignment: CDR1 SNHLY and CDR2 FYNNEI. This CDR3 contains 14 residues. Trimming cost V 6 bases and J 1 base; bases outside gene matches: 5. The CDR3 sequence: CASSGTVINYGYTF. The CDR3 DNA sequence: TGTGCCAGCAGCGGGACAGTTATTAACTATGGCTACACCTTC. Full variable domain (outside the CDR3, taken from reference TRBV2 and TRBJ1-2): EPEVTQTPSHQVTQMGQEVILRCVPISNHLYFYWYRQILGQKVEFLVSFYNNEISEKSEIFDDQFSVERPDGSNFTLKIRSTKLEDSAMYFCASSGTVINYGYTFGSGTRLTVV.

The rearrangement joins TRBV6-5 to TRBJ1-5; no reliable D call. Germline CDR1 MNHEY, CDR2 SVGAGI. Trimming took off 6 bases at V and 4 bases at J, with 10 bases between the two ends. CDR3 length: 13 residues. CDR3 in DNA: TGTGCCAGCAGGGCACAGTTTAATCAGCCCCAGCATTTT. Protein product: CASRAQFNQPQHF.

V and J are TRBV27 and TRBJ1-3; TRBD1 agrees at 7 bases. The ends lost 11 bases at V and 1 base at J; junction bases unmatched: 8. Germline values: CDR1 MNHEY, CDR2 SMNVEV (reference sequence). This CDR3 contains 14 residues. The CDR3 region is CASHYRGSGNTIYF. The CDR3 DNA follows: TGTGCCTCCCACTACAGGGGTTCTGGAAACACCATATATTTT.

As DNA, the CDR3 is TGTGCCAGCAGCCAAGTAGGGCGAGAGACCCAGTACTTC. Translating it yields CASSQVGRETQYF. This rearrangement joins TRBV4-2 to TRBJ2-5; D ambiguous. The CDR3 runs 13 residues. CDR1 and CDR2 (germline): LGHNA, YNFKEQ. Between the trimmed V and J ends, which lost 1 base and 4 bases, there was a span of 7 bases.

V gene TRBV18 combines with J gene TRBJ2-7; weak D call: TRBD2 (5 bases). The CDR3 runs 14 residues. Germline loops: CDR1 KGHSH, CDR2 LQKENI. Trimming removed 2 bases at V and 2 bases at J, with 10 bases between. The CDR3 region has the DNA TGTGCCAGCTCACCAACGGACTCGGCCTACGAGCAGTACTTC. Protein sequence: CASSPTDSAYEQYF. Combining the CDR3 with reference TRBV18 and TRBJ2-7 gives the whole variable domain NAGVMQNPRHLVRRRGQEARLRCSPMKGHSHVYWYRQLPEEGLKFMVYLQKENIIDESGMPKERFSAEFPKEGPSILRIQQVVRGDSAAYFCASSPTDSAYEQYFGPGTRLTVT.

With respect to this clone: Other DNA sequences in the sample encode the same CDR3. CDR3 nucleotide sequence: TGTGCCAGCAGCTTGTTGATCTACGAGCAGTACTTC. Amino acid sequence: CASSLLIYEQYF. This rearrangement joins TRBV5-5 to TRBJ2-7; D unresolved. This CDR3 has 12 residues. Germline-derived CDR1 and CDR2 are SGHKS and YYEKEE (reference sequence). The germline V and J ends were trimmed by 1 base and 3 bases, with 5 bases remaining between them.

This clone was observed a single time. The CDR3 DNA sequence: TGTGCCAGCAGCTTAGGGCTGGGGTCCCATGGCTACACCTTC. Translated, it gives CASSLGLGSHGYTF. The V call is TRBV7-2, the J call TRBJ1-2; D is ambiguous. The CDR3 is 14 amino acids. In germline, CDR1 is SGHTA, CDR2 FQGNSA. V was clipped by 1 base and J by 6 bases, with 12 bases between them.

The V and J genes are TRBV10-3 and TRBJ2-2, with D perhaps matching TRBD1 (5 bases). This CDR3 is built from 15 residues. The ends were cut back, 3 bases at V and 8 bases at J, with 16 bases in the middle. The germline V gene has CDR1 ENHRY and CDR2 SYGVKD. The CDR3 nucleotides read TGTGCCATCAGTGAAAGCCAAAAGGGGCCTGGGGAGCTGTTTTTT. This translates into CAISESQKGPGELFF.

The chain is built from TRBV18 and TRBJ1-3; D unclear. The CDR3 has 13 amino acids. Trimming removed 3 bases from V and 3 bases from J, with 6 bases in between. Germline V gene data show CDR1 as KGHSH and CDR2 as LQKENI. The CDR3: CASSPPFGNTIYF. CDR3 DNA sequence: TGTGCCAGCTCACCTCCCTTTGGAAACACCATATATTTT.

This chain uses TRBV29-1 with TRBJ1-4, with D maybe TRBD1 (5 bases). This CDR3 is 12 amino acids long. The germline V gene has CDR1 SQVTM and CDR2 ANQGSEA. The germline V and J ends were trimmed by 1 base and 5 bases, with 5 bases remaining between them. The chain's CDR3 is CSVEAGNEKLFF. The CDR3 DNA follows: TGCAGCGTTGAAGCAGGGAATGAAAAACTGTTTTTT.

This chain connects TRBV27 to TRBJ2-3; 8 bases map to TRBD2. The CDR3 sequence is 15 residues long. J lost 2 bases, V lost 1 base, and 2 bases had no gene match. Looked up from germline, CDR1 is MNHEY and CDR2 is SMNVEV (reference sequence). CDR3 region: CASSLFGRDTDTQYF. The CDR3 coding sequence is TGTGCCAGCAGTTTATTCGGGAGGGACACAGATACGCAGTATTTT.

V usage is TRBV4-1 and J usage is TRBJ1-3; D unclear. The germline gives CDR1 MGHRA, CDR2 YSYEKL. CDR3 length equals 15 residues. V gave up 1 base and J gave up 1 base, with 8 bases separating them. The CDR3 protein is CASSQGLASGNTIYF. DNA for the CDR3: TGCGCCAGCAGCCAAGGGTTGGCGTCTGGAAACACCATATATTTT.

The gene calls are TRBV6-6 and TRBJ1-1; D is perhaps TRBD1 (6 bases). The CDR3 totals 14 residues. Trimming left V 1 base short and J 1 base short, with 7 bases between. The V gene's germline CDR1 is MNHNY and CDR2 SVGAGI (reference sequence). The CDR3 loop is CASSYWGQNTEAFF. CDR3 coding DNA: TGTGCCAGCAGTTACTGGGGACAGAACACTGAAGCTTTCTTT.

V is TRBV30 and J is TRBJ2-6, with D perhaps matching TRBD2 (6 bases). Germline values: CDR1 GTSNPN, CDR2 SVGIG (reference sequence). V lost 0 bases and J lost 3, with 15 bases in between. CDR3 length: 17 residues. The CDR3 is CAWSVAGITGGANVLTF. CDR3 coding DNA: TGTGCCTGGAGTGTGGCGGGAATAACCGGTGGGGCCAACGTCCTGACTTTC.

This clone has a single count. V is TRBV5-1 and J is TRBJ2-1; TRBD1 matches 7 bases. CDR3 length: 15 residues. Germline assignment: CDR1 SGHRS and CDR2 YFSETQ. After removal of 4 bases from V and 5 bases from J, the junction contained 9 bases not matched to a gene. CDR3 nucleotide sequence: TGCGCCAGCAGCAAAAGACAGGGAATGGACAATGAGCAGTTCTTC. It codes for CASSKRQGMDNEQFF. Complete variable domain (other parts from reference TRBV5-1 and TRBJ2-1): KAGVTQTPRYLIKTRGQQVTLSCSPISGHRSVSWYQQTPGQGLQFLFEYFSETQRNKGNFPGRFSGRQFSNSRSEMNVSTLELGDSALYLCASSKRQGMDNEQFFGPGTRLTVL.

The V and J genes are TRBV10-1 and TRBJ2-3, with D uncertain. Germline loops: CDR1 WNHNN, CDR2 SYGVQD (reference sequence). V gave up 8 bases and J gave up 2 bases, with 2 bases separating them. The CDR3 runs to 10 residues. The CDR3 protein is CASYTDTQYF. Written as DNA, the CDR3 is TGCGCCAGCTACACAGATACGCAGTATTTT.